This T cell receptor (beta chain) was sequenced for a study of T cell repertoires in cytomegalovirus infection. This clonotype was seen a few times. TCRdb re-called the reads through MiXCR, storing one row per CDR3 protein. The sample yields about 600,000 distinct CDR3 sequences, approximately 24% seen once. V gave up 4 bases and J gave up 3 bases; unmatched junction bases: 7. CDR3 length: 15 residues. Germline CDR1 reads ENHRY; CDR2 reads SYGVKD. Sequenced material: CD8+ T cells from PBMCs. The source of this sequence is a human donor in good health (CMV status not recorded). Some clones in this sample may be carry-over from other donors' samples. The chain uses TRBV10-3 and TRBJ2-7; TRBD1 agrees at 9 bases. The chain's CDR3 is CAISVTRDRVYEQYF. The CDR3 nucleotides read TGTGCCATCAGTGTAACGAGGGACAGGGTCTACGAGCAGTACTTC.